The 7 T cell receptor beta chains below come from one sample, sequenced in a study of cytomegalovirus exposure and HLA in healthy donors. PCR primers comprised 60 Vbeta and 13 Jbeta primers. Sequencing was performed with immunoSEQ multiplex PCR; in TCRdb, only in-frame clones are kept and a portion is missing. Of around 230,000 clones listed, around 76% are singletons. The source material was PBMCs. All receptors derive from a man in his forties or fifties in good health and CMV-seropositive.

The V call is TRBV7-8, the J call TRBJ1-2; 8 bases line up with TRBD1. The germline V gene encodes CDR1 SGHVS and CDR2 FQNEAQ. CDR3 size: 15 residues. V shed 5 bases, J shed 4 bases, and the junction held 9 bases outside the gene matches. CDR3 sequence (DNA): TGTGCCAGCAGCCCAGACAGGGGCGAGCTCTATGGCTACACCTTC. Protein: CASSPDRGELYGYTF.

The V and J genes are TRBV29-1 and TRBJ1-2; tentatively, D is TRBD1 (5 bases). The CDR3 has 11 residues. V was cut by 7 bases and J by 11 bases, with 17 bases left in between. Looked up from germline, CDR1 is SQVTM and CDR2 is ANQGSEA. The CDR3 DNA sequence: TGCAGCGCTGGGGGGTCTTTGGGATACACCTTC. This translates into CSAGGSLGYTF. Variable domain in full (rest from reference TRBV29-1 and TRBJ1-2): SAVISQKPSRDICQRGTSLTIQCQVDSQVTMMFWYRQQPGQSLTLIATANQGSEATYESGFVIDKFPISRPNLTFSTLTVSNMSPEDSSIYLCSAGGSLGYTFGSGTRLTVV.

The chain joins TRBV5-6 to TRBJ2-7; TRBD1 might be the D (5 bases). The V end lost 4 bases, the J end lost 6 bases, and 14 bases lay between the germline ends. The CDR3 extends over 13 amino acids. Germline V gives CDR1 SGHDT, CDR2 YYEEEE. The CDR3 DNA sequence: TGTGCCAGCAGCGTCGGACCTCAGGGCGAGCAGTACGTC. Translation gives CASSVGPQGEQYV.

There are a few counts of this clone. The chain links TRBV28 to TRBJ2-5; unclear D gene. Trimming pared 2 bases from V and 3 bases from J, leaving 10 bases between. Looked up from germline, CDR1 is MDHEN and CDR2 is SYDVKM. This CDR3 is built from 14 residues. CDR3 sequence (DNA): TGTGCCAGCAGTTTACGTGCGAGCGAAGAGACCCAGTACTTC. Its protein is CASSLRASEETQYF. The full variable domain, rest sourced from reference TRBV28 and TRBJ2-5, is DVKVTQSSRYLVKRTGEKVFLECVQDMDHENMFWYRQDPGLGLRLIYFSYDVKMKEKGDIPEGYSVSREKKERFSLILESASTNQTSMYLCASSLRASEETQYFGPGTRLLVL.

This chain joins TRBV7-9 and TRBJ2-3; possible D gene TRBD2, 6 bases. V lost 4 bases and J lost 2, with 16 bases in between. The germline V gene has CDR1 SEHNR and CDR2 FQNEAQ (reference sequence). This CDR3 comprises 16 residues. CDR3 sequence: CASSSNPGLSTDTQYF. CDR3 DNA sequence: TGTGCCAGCAGCTCGAACCCGGGACTCTCCACAGATACGCAGTATTTT.

The CDR3 nucleotides read TGTGCCAGCTCACCTTCGGTCCAGGAATCCTACGAGCAGTACTTC. Translated: CASSPSVQESYEQYF. The J gene is TRBJ2-7, the V gene TRBV18; the D is unclear. This CDR3 spans 15 amino acids. CDR1 KGHSH and CDR2 LQKENI come from the germline V gene. Trimming stripped 3 bases from V and 1 base from J, with 13 bases between.

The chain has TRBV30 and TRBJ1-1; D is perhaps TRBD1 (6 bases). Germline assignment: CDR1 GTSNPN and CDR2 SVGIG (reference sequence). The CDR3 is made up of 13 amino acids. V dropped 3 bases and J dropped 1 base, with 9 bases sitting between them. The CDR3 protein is CAWSGQPNTEAFF. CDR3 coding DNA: TGTGCCTGGAGCGGACAGCCGAACACTGAAGCTTTCTTT.